The 20 T cell receptor beta chains in this list originate from one sample, sequenced in a study of T cell responses to AZD1222 COVID-19 vaccine. The repertoire was sequenced with immunoSEQ multiplex PCR; TCRdb's copy has only in-frame clones and lacks some. The sample has 120,000 to 150,000 clones; 75% to 90% are singletons. The sample here was peripheral blood, taken on day 0 of MenACWY control vaccination. The receptors originated from an adult in good health.

The chain couples TRBV10-2 to TRBJ1-5; D remains unclear. The CDR3 spans 14 residues. V lost 4 bases and J 0 bases, leaving 7 bases between the germline ends. Per the germline V gene, CDR1 is WSHSY and CDR2 is SAAADI. The CDR3: CASSGQLSNQPQHF. The CDR3 coding sequence is TGCGCCAGCAGTGGGCAGCTTAGCAATCAGCCCCAGCATTTT.

The chain has TRBV11-3 and TRBJ2-1; TRBD1 is a possible D gene (6 bases). The CDR3 is 12 amino acids. The V gene's germline CDR1 is SGHNT and CDR2 YENEEA. Trimming took 4 bases from V and 9 from J, leaving 10 bases between them. The CDR3 DNA reads TGTGCCAGCAGCTCCACAGGGACTGAGCAGTTCTTC. Amino acid sequence: CASSSTGTEQFF.

The chain combines TRBV3-1 (or the pseudogene TRBV3-2) with TRBJ1-2; D is ambiguous. V lost 0 bases to trimming and J lost 6 bases, with 14 bases between them. CDR1 and CDR2 from the germline V gene are LGHDT and YNNKEL (reference sequence). The CDR3 is 15 amino acids. The CDR3 loop reads CASSQERLVGNGYTF. The CDR3 DNA sequence: TGTGCCAGCAGCCAAGAACGTTTGGTGGGGAATGGCTACACCTTC.

The chain joins TRBV6-1 to TRBJ2-4; 7 nucleotides agree with TRBD1. The CDR3 has 14 residues. V lost 0 bases and J lost 15; bases outside the gene matches: 11. CDR1 and CDR2 from the germline V gene are MNHNS and SASEGT. Written as DNA, the CDR3 is TGTGCCAGCAGTGAAGCTCCCCGGACAGGTCCCTGGTACTTC. Translated: CASSEAPRTGPWYF.

The chain is built from TRBV6-5 and TRBJ1-2; D is undetermined. Germline V gene data show CDR1 as MNHEY and CDR2 as SVGAGI. This CDR3 spans 12 amino acids. V gave up 10 bases and J gave up 0 bases, with 9 bases separating them. The CDR3 coding sequence is TGTGCCATAAAGTCTACTAACTATGGCTACACCTTC. Its protein product is CAIKSTNYGYTF.

The rearrangement uses TRBV5-6 and TRBJ1-5; no clear D. Germline V gene lookup returns CDR1 SGHDT and CDR2 YYEEEE. The V end lost 0 bases, the J end lost 0 bases, and 10 bases lay between the germline ends. The CDR3 spans 16 residues. The CDR3 loop is CASSLAGEGSNQPQHF. In nucleotides, the CDR3 is TGTGCCAGCAGCTTGGCTGGGGAGGGTAGCAATCAGCCCCAGCATTTT.

DNA for the CDR3: TGTGCCAGCAGCACCAGCGGTGGGTCCTACAATGAGCAGTTCTTC. Translating gives CASSTSGGSYNEQFF. J is TRBJ2-1 and V is TRBV9; TRBD2 is a possible D gene (5 bases). V was shortened by 4 bases and J by 1 base, with 12 bases between the two germline ends. Per the germline V gene, CDR1 is SGDLS and CDR2 is YYNGEE. There are 15 residues in the CDR3. The full variable domain, completed using reference TRBV9 and TRBJ2-1, is DSGVTQTPKHLITATGQRVTLRCSPRSGDLSVYWYQQSLDQGLQFLIQYYNGEERAKGNILERFSAQQFPDLHSELNLSSLELGDSALYFCASSTSGGSYNEQFFGPGTRLTVL.

The chain carries TRBV27 and TRBJ2-7; 7 nucleotides agree with TRBD1. The germline CDR1 and CDR2 sequences are MNHEY and SMNVEV (reference sequence). V lost 3 bases and J lost 6; bases outside the gene matches: 8. The CDR3 loop spans 14 amino acids. CDR3 nucleotides: TGTGCCAGCAGTTTGAGTCAGGGGGAAGGCGAGCAGTACTTC. This encodes CASSLSQGEGEQYF.

The chain links TRBV20-1 to TRBJ1-1; D gene uncertain. The CDR3 loop spans 11 amino acids. From germline, CDR1 is DFQATT and CDR2 SNEGSKA (reference sequence). The V end lost 0 bases, the J end lost 5 bases, and 4 bases lay between the germline ends. CDR3 region: CSAREGTEAFF. DNA of the CDR3: TGCAGTGCTAGAGAGGGGACTGAAGCTTTCTTT.

This clone was detected many times. This CDR3 is also generated by other DNA sequences in the sample. The chain recombines TRBV4-1 with TRBJ2-7, with TRBD1 as a possible D gene (6 bases). The germline gives CDR1 MGHRA, CDR2 YSYEKL. CDR3 length equals 14 residues. Deletions cut 1 base from V and 2 bases from J, with 9 bases between. The CDR3 sequence: CASSQVTGPYEQYF. Written as DNA, the CDR3 is TGCGCCAGCAGCCAAGTGACAGGCCCCTACGAGCAGTACTTC.

This clone was seen more than once but under ten times. The chain combines TRBV6-2 or TRBV6-3 with TRBJ2-7; D not certain. The CDR3 runs 13 residues. CDR1 is MNHEY, CDR2 SVGEGT, per germline. V lost 2 bases and J 3 bases, leaving 8 bases between the germline ends. CDR3 nucleotide sequence: TGTGCCAGCAGTTACGGGGAATTCTACGAGCAGTACGTC. It yields the protein CASSYGEFYEQYV.

This chain connects TRBV5-1 to TRBJ1-4, with D perhaps matching TRBD1 (5 bases). The CDR3 spans 15 residues. From germline, CDR1 is SGHRS and CDR2 YFSETQ. Trimming removed 4 bases from V and 0 bases from J, with 10 bases in between. Here the CDR3 reads CASSPQGATNEKLFF. The CDR3 nucleotides are TGCGCCAGCAGCCCGCAGGGCGCAACTAATGAAAAACTGTTTTTT.

The chain employs TRBV7-6 and TRBJ2-7; D is uncertain. The V end was cut by 5 bases, the J end by 9 bases, with 14 bases between. The CDR3 totals 12 residues. Germline assignment: CDR1 SGHVS and CDR2 FNYEAQ. CDR3 nucleotides: TGTGCCAGCAGCCCCCGGACGCCTCGGCAGTACGTC. Protein sequence: CASSPRTPRQYV.

The chain links TRBV6-5 to TRBJ2-2; TRBD2 matches at 11 bases. This CDR3 has 15 residues. Trimming removed 4 bases from V and 4 bases from J; junction bases left unmatched: 2. Germline values: CDR1 MNHEY, CDR2 SVGAGI. The chain's CDR3 is CASSWTSGFTGELFF. Written as DNA, the CDR3 is TGTGCCAGCAGTTGGACTAGCGGGTTCACCGGGGAGCTGTTTTTT.

The CDR3 nucleotides read TGCAGCGTTCAAGGACAGGGGAGTTATGGCTACACCTTC. It translates to CSVQGQGSYGYTF. V usage is TRBV29-1 and J usage is TRBJ1-2; 9 nucleotides line up with TRBD1. The CDR3 totals 13 residues. The V and J ends lost 5 bases and 5 bases, in that order; junction bases with no gene match: 6. CDR1 SQVTM and CDR2 ANQGSEA come from the germline V gene.

The J gene is TRBJ2-3, the V gene TRBV6-6; 14 nucleotides line up with TRBD2. V gave up 10 bases and J gave up 4 bases; unmatched junction bases: 7. CDR3 size: 15 residues. Looked up from germline, CDR1 is MNHNY and CDR2 is SVGAGI (reference sequence). CDR3 sequence (DNA): TGTGCCACCCCCGGGACTAGCGGGGGCCCAGATACGCAGTATTTT. Translation: CATPGTSGGPDTQYF.

This chain links TRBV6-5 with TRBJ1-1, with D possibly matching TRBD1 (5 bases). Germline V lookup: CDR1 MNHEY, CDR2 SVGAGI. V was trimmed by 2 bases and J by 1 base, leaving 5 bases between them. This CDR3 contains 13 residues. DNA for the CDR3: TGTGCCAGCAGTTACGGGACGAACACTGAAGCTTTCTTT. This encodes CASSYGTNTEAFF.

The chain employs TRBV12-5 and TRBJ2-3; 8 nucleotides match TRBD2. There are 16 residues in the CDR3. With 5 bases clipped from V and 0 bases from J, the junction kept 7 bases outside the gene matches. Germline CDR1 reads LGHNT; CDR2 reads FRNRAP. This chain's CDR3 is CASGDKRGTSTDTQYF. CDR3 DNA sequence: TGTGCTAGTGGTGACAAGCGGGGGACTAGCACAGATACGCAGTATTTT.

V and J are TRBV7-7 and TRBJ2-2; TRBD2 matches at 12 bases. Germline V gene data show CDR1 as SSHAT and CDR2 as FNYEAQ (reference sequence). This CDR3 contains 18 residues. V gave up 5 bases and J gave up 1 base; unmatched junction bases: 8. The CDR3 DNA reads as TGTGCCAGCAGCCTCCGACTAGCGGGGGTACAGAACACCGGGGAGCTGTTTTTT. Translation: CASSLRLAGVQNTGELFF.

The sample holds one count of this clone. J is TRBJ2-2 and V is TRBV10-2; D remains ambiguous. Trimming removed 5 bases at V and 3 bases at J, with 16 bases between. This CDR3 has 16 amino acids. Germline-derived CDR1 and CDR2 are WSHSY and SAAADI. CDR3 sequence (DNA): TGCGCCAGCAGTTCCCTGTTCGACACCGACACCGGGGAGCTGTTTTTT. Translation gives CASSSLFDTDTGELFF.